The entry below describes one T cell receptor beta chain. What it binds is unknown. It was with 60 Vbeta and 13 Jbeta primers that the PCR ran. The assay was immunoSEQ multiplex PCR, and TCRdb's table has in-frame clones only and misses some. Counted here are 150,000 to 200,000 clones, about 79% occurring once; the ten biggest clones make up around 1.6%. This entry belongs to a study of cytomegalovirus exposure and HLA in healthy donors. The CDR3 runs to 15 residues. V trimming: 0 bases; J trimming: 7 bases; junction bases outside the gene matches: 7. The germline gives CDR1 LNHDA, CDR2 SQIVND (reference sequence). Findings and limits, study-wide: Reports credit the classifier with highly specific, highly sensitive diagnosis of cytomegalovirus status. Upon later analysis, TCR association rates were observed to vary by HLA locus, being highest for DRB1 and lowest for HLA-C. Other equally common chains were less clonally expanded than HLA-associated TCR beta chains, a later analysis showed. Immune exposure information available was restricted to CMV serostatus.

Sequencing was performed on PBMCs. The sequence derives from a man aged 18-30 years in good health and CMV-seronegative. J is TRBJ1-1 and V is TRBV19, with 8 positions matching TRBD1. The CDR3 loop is CASSIEGQGLSEAFF. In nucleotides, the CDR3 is TGTGCCAGTAGTATAGAAGGACAGGGACTGAGTGAAGCTTTCTTT.